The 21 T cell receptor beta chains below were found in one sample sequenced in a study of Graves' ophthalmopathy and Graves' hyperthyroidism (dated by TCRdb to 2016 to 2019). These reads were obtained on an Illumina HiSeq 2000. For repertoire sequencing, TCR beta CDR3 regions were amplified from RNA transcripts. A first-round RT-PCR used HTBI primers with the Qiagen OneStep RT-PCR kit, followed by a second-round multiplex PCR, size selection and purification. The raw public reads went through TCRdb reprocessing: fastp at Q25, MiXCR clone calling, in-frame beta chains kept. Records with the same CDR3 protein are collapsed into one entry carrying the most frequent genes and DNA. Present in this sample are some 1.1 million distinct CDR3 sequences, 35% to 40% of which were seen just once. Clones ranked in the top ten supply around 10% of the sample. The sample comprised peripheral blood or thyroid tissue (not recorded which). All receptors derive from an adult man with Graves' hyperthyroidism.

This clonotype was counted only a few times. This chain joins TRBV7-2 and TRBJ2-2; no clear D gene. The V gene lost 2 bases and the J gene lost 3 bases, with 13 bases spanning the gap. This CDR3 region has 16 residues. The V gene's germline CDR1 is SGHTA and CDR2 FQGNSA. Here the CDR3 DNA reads TGTGCCAGCAGCTTAATGTCGAAGCCCCACACCGGGGAGCTGTTTTTT. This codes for CASSLMSKPHTGELFF. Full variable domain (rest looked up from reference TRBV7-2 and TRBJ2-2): GAGVSQSPSNKVTEKGKDVELRCDPISGHTALYWYRQSLGQGLEFLIYFQGNSAPDKSGLPSDRFSAERTGGSVSTLTIQRTQQEDSAVYLCASSLMSKPHTGELFFGEGSRLTVL.

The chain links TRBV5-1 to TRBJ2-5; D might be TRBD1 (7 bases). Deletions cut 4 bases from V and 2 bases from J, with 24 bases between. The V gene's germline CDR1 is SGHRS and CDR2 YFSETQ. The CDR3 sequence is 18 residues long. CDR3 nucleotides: TGCGCCAGCAGCACGCCGGGACAGAGGGCGACTAGTCAAGAGACCCAGTACTTC. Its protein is CASSTPGQRATSQETQYF. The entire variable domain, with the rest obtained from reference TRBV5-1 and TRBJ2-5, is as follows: KAGVTQTPRYLIKTRGQQVTLSCSPISGHRSVSWYQQTPGQGLQFLFEYFSETQRNKGNFPGRFSGRQFSNSRSEMNVSTLELGDSALYLCASSTPGQRATSQETQYFGPGTRLLVL.

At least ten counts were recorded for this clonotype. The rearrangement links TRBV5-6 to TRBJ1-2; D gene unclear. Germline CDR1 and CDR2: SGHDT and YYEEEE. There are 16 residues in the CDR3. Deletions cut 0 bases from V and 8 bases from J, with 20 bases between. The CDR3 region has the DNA TGTGCCAGCAGCTTGGCCCCCGGCGGGATATTCAGGGGCTACACCTTC. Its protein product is CASSLAPGGIFRGYTF.

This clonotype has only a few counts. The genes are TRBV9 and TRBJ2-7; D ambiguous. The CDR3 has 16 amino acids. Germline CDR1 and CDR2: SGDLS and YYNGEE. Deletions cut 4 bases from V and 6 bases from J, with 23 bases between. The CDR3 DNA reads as TGTGCCAGCAGCCCCCGATACAGTCTGGAATCGGTCGAGCAGTACTTC. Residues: CASSPRYSLESVEQYF.

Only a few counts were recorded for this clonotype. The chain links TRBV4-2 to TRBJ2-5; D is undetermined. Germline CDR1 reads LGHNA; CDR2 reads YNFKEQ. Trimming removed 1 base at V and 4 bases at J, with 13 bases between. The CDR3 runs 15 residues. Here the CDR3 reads CASSQAPRAGETQYF. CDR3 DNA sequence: TGTGCCAGCAGCCAAGCCCCCCGGGCAGGAGAGACCCAGTACTTC.

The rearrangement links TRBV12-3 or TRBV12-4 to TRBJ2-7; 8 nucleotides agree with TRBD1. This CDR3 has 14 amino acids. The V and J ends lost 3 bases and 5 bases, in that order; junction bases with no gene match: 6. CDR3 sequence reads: CASSFWGTGDEQYF. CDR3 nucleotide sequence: TGTGCCAGCAGTTTCTGGGGGACAGGTGACGAGCAGTACTTC.

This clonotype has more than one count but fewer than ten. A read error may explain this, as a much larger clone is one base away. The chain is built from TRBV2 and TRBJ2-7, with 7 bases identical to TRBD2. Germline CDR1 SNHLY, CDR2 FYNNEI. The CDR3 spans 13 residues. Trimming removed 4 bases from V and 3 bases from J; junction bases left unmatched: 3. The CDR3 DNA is TGTGCCAGCAGTGCGGGACTAAGCTACGAGCAGTACTTC. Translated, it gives CASSAGLSYEQYF.

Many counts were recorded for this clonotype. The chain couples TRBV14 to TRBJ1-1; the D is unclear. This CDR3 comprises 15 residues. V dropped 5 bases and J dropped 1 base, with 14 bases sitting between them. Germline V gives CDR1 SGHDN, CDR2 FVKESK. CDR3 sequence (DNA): TGTGCCAGCAGCAGCTCGGCCTGGGGGAACACTGAAGCTTTCTTT. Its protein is CASSSSAWGNTEAFF.

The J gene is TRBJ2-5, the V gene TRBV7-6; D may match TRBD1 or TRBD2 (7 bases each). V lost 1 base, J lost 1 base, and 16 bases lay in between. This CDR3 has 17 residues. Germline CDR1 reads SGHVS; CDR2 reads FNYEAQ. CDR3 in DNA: TGTGCCAGCAGCTTAGTAGTGGGGGGGACAGTCCAAGAGACCCAGTACTTC. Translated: CASSLVVGGTVQETQYF.

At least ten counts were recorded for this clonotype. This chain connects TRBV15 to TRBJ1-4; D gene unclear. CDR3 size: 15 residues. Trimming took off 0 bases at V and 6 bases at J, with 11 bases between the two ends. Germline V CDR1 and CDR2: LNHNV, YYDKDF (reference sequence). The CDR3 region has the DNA TGTGCCACCAGCAGAGACAGTGATTCTTATGAAAAACTGTTTTTT. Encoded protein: CATSRDSDSYEKLFF.

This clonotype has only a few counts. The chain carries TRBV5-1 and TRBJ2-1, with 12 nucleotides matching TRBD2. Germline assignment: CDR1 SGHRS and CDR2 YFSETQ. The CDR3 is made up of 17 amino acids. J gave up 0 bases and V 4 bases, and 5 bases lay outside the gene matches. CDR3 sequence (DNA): TGCGCCAGCAGCACGGGACTAGCGGGCGCCTCCTACAATGAGCAGTTCTTC. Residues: CASSTGLAGASYNEQFF.

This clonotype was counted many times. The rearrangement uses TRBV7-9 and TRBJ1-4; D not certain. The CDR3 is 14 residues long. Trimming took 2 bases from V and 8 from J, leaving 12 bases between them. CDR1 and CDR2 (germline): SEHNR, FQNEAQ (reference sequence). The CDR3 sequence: CASSLWNVDEKLFF. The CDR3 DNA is TGTGCCAGCAGCTTATGGAACGTGGACGAAAAACTGTTTTTT. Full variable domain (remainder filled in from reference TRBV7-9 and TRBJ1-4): DTGVSQNPRHKITKRGQNVTFRCDPISEHNRLYWYRQTLGQGPEFLTYFQNEAQLEKSRLLSDRFSAERPKGSFSTLEIQRTEQGDSAMYLCASSLWNVDEKLFFGSGTQLSVL.

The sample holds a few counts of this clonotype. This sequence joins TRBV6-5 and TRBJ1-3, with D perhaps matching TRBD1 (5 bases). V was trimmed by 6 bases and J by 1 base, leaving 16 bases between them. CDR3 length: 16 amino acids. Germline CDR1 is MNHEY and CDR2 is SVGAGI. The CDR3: CASRPGGAPSGNTIYF. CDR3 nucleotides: TGTGCCAGCAGACCGGGCGGGGCGCCGTCTGGAAACACCATATATTTT.

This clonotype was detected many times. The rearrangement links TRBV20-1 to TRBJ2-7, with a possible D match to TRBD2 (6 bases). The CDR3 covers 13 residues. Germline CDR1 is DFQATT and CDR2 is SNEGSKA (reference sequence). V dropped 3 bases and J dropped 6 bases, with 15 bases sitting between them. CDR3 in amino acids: CSASPVLGGEQYF. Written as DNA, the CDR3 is TGCAGTGCTAGCCCCGTTCTGGGGGGCGAGCAGTACTTC.

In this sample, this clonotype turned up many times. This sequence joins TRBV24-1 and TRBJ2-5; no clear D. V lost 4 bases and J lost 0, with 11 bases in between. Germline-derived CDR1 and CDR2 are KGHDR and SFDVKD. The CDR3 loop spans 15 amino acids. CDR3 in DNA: TGTGCCACCAGTGACCACCGATACCACCAAGAGACCCAGTACTTC. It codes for CATSDHRYHQETQYF.

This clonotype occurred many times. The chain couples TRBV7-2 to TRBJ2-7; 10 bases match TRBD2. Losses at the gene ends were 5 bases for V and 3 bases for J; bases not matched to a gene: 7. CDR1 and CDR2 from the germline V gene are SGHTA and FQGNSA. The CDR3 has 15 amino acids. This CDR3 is CASSPAGLANYEQYF. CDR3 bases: TGTGCCAGCAGCCCGGCGGGACTAGCGAACTACGAGCAGTACTTC.

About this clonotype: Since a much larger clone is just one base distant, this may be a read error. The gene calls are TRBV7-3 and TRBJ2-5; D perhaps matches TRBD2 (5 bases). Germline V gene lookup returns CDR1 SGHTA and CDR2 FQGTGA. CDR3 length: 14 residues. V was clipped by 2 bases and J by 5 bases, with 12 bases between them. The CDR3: CASSLSRGFETQYF. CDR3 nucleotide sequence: TGTGCCAGCAGCTTATCAAGAGGGTTTGAGACCCAGTACTTC.

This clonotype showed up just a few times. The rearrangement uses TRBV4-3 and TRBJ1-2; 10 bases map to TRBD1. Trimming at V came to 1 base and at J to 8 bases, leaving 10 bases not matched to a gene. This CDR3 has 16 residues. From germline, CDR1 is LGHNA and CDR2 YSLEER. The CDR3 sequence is CASSQGIRDRGRGYTF. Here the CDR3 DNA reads TGCGCCAGCAGCCAAGGGATCCGGGACAGGGGAAGAGGCTACACCTTC.

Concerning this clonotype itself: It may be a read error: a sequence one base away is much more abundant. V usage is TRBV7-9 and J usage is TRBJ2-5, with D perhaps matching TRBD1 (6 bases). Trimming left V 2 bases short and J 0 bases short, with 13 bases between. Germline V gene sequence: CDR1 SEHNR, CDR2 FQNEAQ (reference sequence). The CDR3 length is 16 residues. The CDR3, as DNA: TGTGCCAGCAGCTTAAGACAGGAAGTGTACCAAGAGACCCAGTACTTC. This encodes CASSLRQEVYQETQYF.

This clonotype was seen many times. CDR3 nucleotide sequence: TGCAGCGTTGAAACTGGGGGCGAGGTTGAAGCTTTCTTT. It yields the protein CSVETGGEVEAFF. The chain is built from TRBV29-1 and TRBJ1-1; D might be TRBD1 (6 bases). Germline V gives CDR1 SQVTM, CDR2 ANQGSEA. The ends were cut back, 2 bases at V and 7 bases at J, with 14 bases in the middle. The CDR3 loop spans 13 amino acids.

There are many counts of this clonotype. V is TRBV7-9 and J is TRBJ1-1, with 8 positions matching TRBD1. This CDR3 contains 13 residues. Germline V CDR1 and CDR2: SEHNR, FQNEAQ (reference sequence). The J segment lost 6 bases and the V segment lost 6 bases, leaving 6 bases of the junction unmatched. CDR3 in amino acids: CASSKGQAAEAFF. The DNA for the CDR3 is TGTGCCAGCAGTAAGGGACAGGCCGCTGAAGCTTTCTTT.